This TCR beta chain was obtained from a study of cytomegalovirus exposure and HLA in healthy donors. As for this clone: Its antigen is unidentified.

This CDR3 region has 14 residues. The ends lost 4 bases at V and 1 base at J; junction bases unmatched: 5. The V gene's germline CDR1 is GTSNPN and CDR2 SVGIG (reference sequence). The study's findings and limits: In a later analysis, most CMV-associated TCR beta chains appeared HLA-restricted. Sequencing artifact likely explains a cluster of highly shared sequence variants.

Use of 60 Vbeta and 13 Jbeta primers characterized the PCR. This table comes from immunoSEQ multiplex PCR, and its TCRdb copy is limited to in-frame clones, with some not included. The table for this sample gives about 160,000 clones. The genes are TRBV30 and TRBJ2-3; TRBD1 matches at 7 bases. The sequence came from a woman between 55 and 75 years old in good health and CMV-seronegative. Sequencing was performed on PBMCs. The CDR3 reads CAWTKGAGTDTQYF. Here the CDR3 DNA reads TGTGCCTGGACCAAGGGGGCGGGCACAGATACGCAGTATTTT.